Sequencing of this T cell receptor beta chain was carried out in a study of identical twins. Overall study findings and caveats: Twins shared out-of-frame alpha sequences with excess low generation probability. Excess sharing by twins proved weaker in beta out-of-frame sequences.

The CDR3 totals 12 residues. V shed 6 bases and J shed 5 bases, with 11 bases lying between them. Per the germline V gene, CDR1 is DFQATT and CDR2 is SNEGSKA (reference sequence). Note on this clonotype: Its antigen is currently unknown.

Each cDNA held unique molecular identifiers, and template switching gave it a universal primer site. TCRdb re-called the 5' RACE reads through MiXCR, storing one row per CDR3 protein. The table records 500,000 to 700,000 distinct CDR3 sequences, around 7.4% of them present only once. The same sample was also used in a study of yellow fever vaccine responses in identical twins.

The clonotype comes from a woman under 30 in good health. Sequencing used PBMCs. The chain carries TRBV20-1 and TRBJ2-1; D ambiguous. The CDR3 DNA sequence: TGCAGTGCGCGACTCCCAAACAATGAGCAGTTCTTC. Its protein product is CSARLPNNEQFF.